These 31 T cell receptor beta chains were sequenced from one sample in a study of T cells after yellow fever vaccination. One entry per CDR3 protein, called by TCRdb with MiXCR from the 5' RACE reads. Among about 310,000 distinct CDR3 sequences listed, roughly 4% were seen once. The sample in question was PBMCs, obtained on the day of the yellow fever booster vaccination. These TCRs come from a man aged 18 to 30 who received the YFV17D yellow fever vaccine.

The gene calls are TRBV5-4 and TRBJ2-1; D is possibly TRBD1 (7 bases). The V and J ends lost 3 bases and 3 bases respectively, with 13 bases between them. The CDR3 has 15 residues. Germline loops: CDR1 SGHNT, CDR2 YYREEE (reference sequence). The DNA for the CDR3 is TGTGCCAGCAGCTGGGGCGGGACAGACTACAATGAGCAGTTCTTC. Amino acids: CASSWGGTDYNEQFF.

V gene TRBV10-3 combines with J gene TRBJ2-5; 12 bases agree with TRBD2. CDR1 ENHRY and CDR2 SYGVKD come from the germline V gene. V lost 3 bases, J lost 3 bases, and 5 bases stayed unmatched. The CDR3 length is 16 residues. CDR3 coding DNA: TGTGCCATCAGTGAACCAGGACTAGCGGGGAAAGAGACCCAGTACTTC. It encodes CAISEPGLAGKETQYF.

This clonotype was picked up many times. The chain is built from TRBV12-3 or TRBV12-4 and TRBJ1-5; D remains unclear. The V gene lost 6 bases and the J gene lost 6 bases, with 12 bases spanning the gap. The CDR3 has 13 amino acids. Written as DNA, the CDR3 is TGTGCCAGCAGCATAAACAACGGTCAGCCCCAGCATTTT. It translates to CASSINNGQPQHF.

This clonotype occurred many times. This chain's CDR3 is CASKVGVNTGELFF. CDR3 DNA: TGTGCCAGCAAGGTGGGGGTGAACACCGGGGAGCTGTTTTTT. V is TRBV4-2 and J is TRBJ2-2, with D possibly called TRBD1 or TRBD2 (5 bases each). V was shortened by 7 bases and J by 1 base, with 10 bases between the two germline ends. The CDR3 extends over 14 amino acids. Germline CDR1 LGHNA, CDR2 YNFKEQ.

This clonotype was counted many times. The CDR3 here is CASSPGQVGASTLFTGELFF. CDR3 DNA: TGTGCCAGCAGCCCCGGACAGGTAGGGGCGAGCACACTTTTCACCGGGGAGCTGTTTTTT. The genes are TRBV3-1 and TRBJ2-2; 7 nucleotides line up with TRBD1. Losses at the gene ends were 4 bases for V and 4 bases for J; bases not matched to a gene: 21. Germline CDR1 and CDR2: LGHDT and YNNKEL (reference sequence). CDR3 length equals 20 residues. Together with reference TRBV3-1 and TRBJ2-2, the CDR3 gives the full variable domain: DTAVSQTPKYLVTQMGNDKSIKCEQNLGHDTMYWYKQDSKKFLKIMFSYNNKELIINETVPNRFSPKSPDKAHLNLHINSLELGDSAVYFCASSPGQVGASTLFTGELFFGEGSRLTVL.

This clonotype was counted ten times or more. CDR3 residues: CASSYPVGKEQFF. CDR3 coding DNA: TGTGCCAGCAGTTACCCAGTCGGCAAGGAGCAGTTCTTC. This chain connects TRBV6-2 or TRBV6-3 to TRBJ2-1; D gene unclear. CDR1 is MNHEY, CDR2 SVGEGT, per germline. V gave up 2 bases and J gave up 10 bases, with 12 bases separating them. The CDR3 extends over 13 amino acids.

This clonotype was seen a handful of times. This chain joins TRBV7-9 and TRBJ1-4; D might be TRBD1 (5 bases). Trimming removed 1 base at V and 16 bases at J, with 10 bases between. Germline assignment: CDR1 SEHNR and CDR2 FQNEAQ (reference sequence). The CDR3 is 11 amino acids. CDR3 bases: TGTGCCAGCAGCTTAGGGGGGACCCCGTTTTTT. Its protein is CASSLGGTPFF. Drawing the rest from reference TRBV7-9 and TRBJ1-4, the complete variable domain is DTGVSQNPRHKITKRGQNVTFRCDPISEHNRLYWYRQTLGQGPEFLTYFQNEAQLEKSRLLSDRFSAERPKGSFSTLEIQRTEQGDSAMYLCASSLGGTPFFGSGTQLSVL.

The sample holds many counts of this clonotype. This sequence joins TRBV7-9 and TRBJ1-2; TRBD1 might be the D (6 bases). The germline gives CDR1 SEHNR, CDR2 FQNEAQ (reference sequence). V dropped 5 bases and J dropped 8 bases, with 12 bases sitting between them. The CDR3 is made up of 12 amino acids. The chain's CDR3 is CASSLWTDGYTF. DNA of the CDR3: TGTGCCAGCAGCCTCTGGACAGACGGCTACACCTTC.

This clonotype was seen a few times. The rearrangement uses TRBV27 and TRBJ2-7, with 7 bases identical to TRBD1. Trimming took 5 bases from V and 7 from J; bases not matched to a gene: 17. Germline CDR1 is MNHEY and CDR2 is SMNVEV (reference sequence). CDR3 length: 16 amino acids. The CDR3 sequence: CASSPVQGPLWGEQYF. The CDR3 region has the DNA TGTGCCAGCAGTCCGGTACAGGGGCCTCTTTGGGGGGAGCAGTACTTC.

The J gene is TRBJ1-2, the V gene TRBV25-1; TRBD1 matches at 9 bases. The V segment lost 8 bases and the J segment 2 bases; nucleotides outside the gene matches: 12. The CDR3 runs to 16 residues. Germline-derived CDR1 and CDR2 are MGHDK and SYGVNS. CDR3 coding DNA: TGTGCCAGCCATCATTCTTCGACAGGGGGGAACTATGGCTACACCTTC. Translating gives CASHHSSTGGNYGYTF.

The sample holds many counts of this clonotype. This chain joins TRBV12-3 or TRBV12-4 and TRBJ2-1, with 12 positions matching TRBD1. The junction had 4 bases not matched to a gene; V was cut back by 2 bases and J by 8 bases. CDR3 length: 15 amino acids. CDR3 residues: CASSLSGTGGDEQFF. DNA of the CDR3: TGTGCCAGCAGTTTATCAGGGACAGGGGGCGATGAGCAGTTCTTC.

Many counts were recorded for this clonotype. The rearrangement joins TRBV20-1 to TRBJ2-3, with D possibly being TRBD2 (5 bases). This CDR3 spans 15 amino acids. The V end was cut by 5 bases, the J end by 2 bases, with 17 bases between. The germline CDR1 and CDR2 sequences are DFQATT and SNEGSKA (reference sequence). The CDR3 DNA reads TGCAGTGCTCCCGAAGGAGGATACTCCACAGATACGCAGTATTTT. Its protein product is CSAPEGGYSTDTQYF.

This clonotype was observed a few times. The chain links TRBV29-1 to TRBJ1-2; a possible D gene is TRBD1 (5 bases). Germline CDR1 is SQVTM and CDR2 is ANQGSEA. With 5 bases removed from V and 1 base from J, the gap between germline ends came to 8 bases. This CDR3 spans 12 amino acids. CDR3 region: CSVYRINYGYTF. CDR3 nucleotide sequence: TGCAGCGTTTACAGGATTAACTATGGCTACACCTTC.

This clonotype was counted only a few times. The DNA for the CDR3 is TGTGCCAGCAGCCCGCCCCAGGGCACCGGGGCCAACGTCCTGACTTTC. Translation gives CASSPPQGTGANVLTF. The V gene is TRBV7-2, the J gene TRBJ2-6, with a possible D match to TRBD1 (5 bases). This CDR3 spans 16 amino acids. CDR1 is SGHTA, CDR2 FQGNSA, per germline. V lost 5 bases to trimming and J lost 4 bases, with 15 bases between them.

In its sample, this clonotype was seen many times. The rearrangement links TRBV20-1 to TRBJ2-3; D not certain. Germline V lookup: CDR1 DFQATT, CDR2 SNEGSKA (reference sequence). With 1 base removed from V and 1 base from J, the gap between germline ends came to 12 bases. The CDR3 has 15 amino acids. The CDR3 spells CSARGVGRRTDTQYF. The CDR3 DNA sequence: TGCAGTGCTAGAGGGGTCGGAAGGCGCACAGATACGCAGTATTTT.

The chain links TRBV2 to TRBJ2-7, with D perhaps assigned TRBD1 or TRBD2 (5 bases each). CDR1 is SNHLY and CDR2 is FYNNEI in the germline V gene. CDR3 length: 14 amino acids. Trimming removed 6 bases at V and 3 bases at J, with 15 bases between. CDR3 region: CASREVRVLYEQYF. CDR3 coding DNA: TGTGCCAGCAGGGAGGTCAGGGTGCTCTACGAGCAGTACTTC.

CDR3 region: CASSFQRDATDTQYF. Here the CDR3 DNA reads TGTGCCAGCAGTTTCCAGCGGGACGCCACAGATACGCAGTATTTT. This chain links TRBV12-3 or TRBV12-4 with TRBJ2-3; 7 nucleotides line up with TRBD2. V trimming: 3 bases; J trimming: 2 bases; junction bases outside the gene matches: 5. CDR3 length: 15 amino acids.

This clonotype turned up a few times. The chain combines TRBV7-9 with TRBJ2-5; TRBD2 agrees at 14 bases. The trim removed 4 bases at V and 1 base at J, leaving 5 bases unmatched. The germline V gene encodes CDR1 SEHNR and CDR2 FQNEAQ (reference sequence). The CDR3 runs to 17 residues. This CDR3 reads CASSSRGTSGGQETQYF. As DNA, the CDR3 is TGTGCCAGCAGCTCCAGGGGGACTAGCGGGGGCCAAGAGACCCAGTACTTC.

This clonotype was seen a handful of times. The chain uses TRBV5-1 and TRBJ2-3, with a possible D match to TRBD1 (6 bases). V shed 1 base and J shed 3 bases, with 12 bases lying between them. The CDR3 extends over 15 amino acids. Germline V gene data show CDR1 as SGHRS and CDR2 as YFSETQ. CDR3 bases: TGCGCCAGCAGCTTGACAGGGAGTGGGACAGATACGCAGTATTTT. Amino acid sequence: CASSLTGSGTDTQYF.

This clonotype was counted at least ten times. The CDR3 is CASSLGLAYEQFF. The CDR3 DNA reads as TGTGCCAGCAGCTTAGGGCTAGCCTATGAGCAGTTCTTC. This chain connects TRBV7-3 to TRBJ2-1; possible D gene TRBD2, 5 bases. V dropped 2 bases and J dropped 8 bases, with 10 bases sitting between them. The CDR3 contains 13 residues. Germline values: CDR1 SGHTA, CDR2 FQGTGA.

CDR3 in DNA: TGTGCCAGCAGTTTATTATCGTTTGCGGGACGTCCGGATCGGGGAACTAACTATGGCTACACCTTC. Its translation is CASSLLSFAGRPDRGTNYGYTF. The chain combines TRBV12-3 or TRBV12-4 with TRBJ1-2; perhaps TRBD1 as D (5 bases). The CDR3 runs to 22 residues. V was clipped by 2 bases and J by 0 bases, with 31 bases between them.

This clonotype was detected many times. The rearrangement joins TRBV7-2 to TRBJ2-3; D is possibly TRBD2 (6 bases). Trimming left V 0 bases short and J 4 bases short, with 11 bases between. Germline V CDR1 and CDR2: SGHTA, FQGNSA. The CDR3 sequence is 15 residues long. CDR3 in amino acids: CASSLAGSGADTQYF. CDR3 DNA: TGTGCCAGCAGCTTAGCGGGTTCGGGGGCAGATACGCAGTATTTT. The variable domain in full, with the rest retrieved from reference TRBV7-2 and TRBJ2-3, is GAGVSQSPSNKVTEKGKDVELRCDPISGHTALYWYRQSLGQGLEFLIYFQGNSAPDKSGLPSDRFSAERTGGSVSTLTIQRTQQEDSAVYLCASSLAGSGADTQYFGPGTRLTVL.

This clonotype was found many times. The rearrangement uses TRBV6-5 and TRBJ2-7; 10 bases are a match to TRBD1. This CDR3 is 14 amino acids long. Per germline, CDR1 MNHEY and CDR2 SVGAGI. V trimming: 2 bases; J trimming: 3 bases; junction bases outside the gene matches: 1. The CDR3 spells CASSYGQGDYEQYV. CDR3 DNA sequence: TGTGCCAGCAGTTACGGACAGGGGGACTACGAGCAGTACGTC.

This clonotype has only a few counts. This chain connects TRBV5-1 to TRBJ2-7; weak D call: TRBD2 (5 bases). Germline V gene lookup returns CDR1 SGHRS and CDR2 YFSETQ. V lost 4 bases and J 1 base, leaving 15 bases between the germline ends. The CDR3 sequence is 15 residues long. The CDR3 sequence is CASSPVIGSSYEQYF. The CDR3, as DNA: TGCGCCAGCAGCCCCGTTATAGGGAGTTCCTACGAGCAGTACTTC. The whole variable domain, filled in from reference TRBV5-1 and TRBJ2-7, reads KAGVTQTPRYLIKTRGQQVTLSCSPISGHRSVSWYQQTPGQGLQFLFEYFSETQRNKGNFPGRFSGRQFSNSRSEMNVSTLELGDSALYLCASSPVIGSSYEQYFGPGTRLTVT.

This clonotype was detected only a few times. V gene TRBV7-9 combines with J gene TRBJ2-7; D possibly matches TRBD1 or TRBD2 (5 bases each). This CDR3 has 15 amino acids. V lost 1 base and J 6 bases, leaving 16 bases between the germline ends. The germline CDR1 and CDR2 sequences are SEHNR and FQNEAQ (reference sequence). The CDR3 sequence: CASSLGSGRSGEQYF. For the CDR3, the DNA is TGTGCCAGCAGCTTAGGTTCAGGGAGATCGGGCGAGCAGTACTTC.

The sample holds many counts of this clonotype. The chain uses TRBV7-3 and TRBJ2-2, with D maybe TRBD1 (5 bases). This CDR3 comprises 15 residues. Per germline, CDR1 SGHTA and CDR2 FQGTGA. V was cut by 5 bases and J by 0 bases, with 10 bases left in between. The CDR3 loop reads CASSRQQTNTGELFF. The CDR3 bases are TGTGCCAGCAGCCGACAGCAAACGAACACCGGGGAGCTGTTTTTT.

This clonotype has a handful of counts. The rearrangement links TRBV10-3 to TRBJ2-1; D remains unclear. Germline V lookup: CDR1 ENHRY, CDR2 SYGVKD. V dropped 10 bases and J dropped 4 bases, with 17 bases sitting between them. The CDR3 runs to 14 residues. The CDR3 DNA reads TGTGCCACCATTGAAGAGGCCTTTTACAATGAGCAGTTCTTC. Its translation: CATIEEAFYNEQFF.

The sample holds a few counts of this clonotype. J is TRBJ2-5 and V is TRBV3-1; D remains ambiguous. Germline CDR1 LGHDT, CDR2 YNNKEL (reference sequence). The V and J ends lost 5 bases and 5 bases respectively, with 6 bases between them. The CDR3 spans 11 residues. CDR3 region: CASSALETQYF. The CDR3 DNA follows: TGTGCCAGCAGCGCGCTGGAGACCCAGTACTTC.

In this sample, this clonotype turned up a few times. The J gene is TRBJ2-1, the V gene TRBV5-4, with 11 nucleotides matching TRBD2. The CDR3 is 16 amino acids. CDR1 is SGHNT, CDR2 YYREEE, per germline (reference sequence). Trimming took 4 bases from V and 4 from J; bases not matched to a gene: 7. The CDR3 is CASSTGGLAVYNEQFF. The DNA of the CDR3 is TGTGCCAGCAGCACCGGGGGACTAGCGGTGTACAATGAGCAGTTCTTC.

CDR3 amino acids: CASTEAGTGVTEAFF. DNA of the CDR3: TGTGCCAGTACCGAGGCCGGGACAGGGGTCACTGAAGCTTTCTTT. This chain links TRBV19 with TRBJ1-1, with 10 positions matching TRBD1. The junction had 9 bases not matched to a gene; V was cut back by 7 bases and J by 4 bases. Germline V CDR1 and CDR2: LNHDA, SQIVND (reference sequence). The CDR3 extends over 15 amino acids.

V and J are TRBV10-3 and TRBJ2-3; D might be TRBD2 (6 bases). V was clipped by 5 bases and J by 4 bases, with 10 bases between them. This CDR3 region has 13 residues. CDR1 is ENHRY and CDR2 is SYGVKD in the germline V gene. This CDR3 is CAISRGLADTQYF. CDR3 sequence (DNA): TGTGCCATCAGTCGGGGACTTGCAGATACGCAGTATTTT.